Presented here are 21 T cell receptor beta chains from one specimen sequenced in a study of neurological immune-mediated disorders. TCRdb processed the 5' RACE reads anew with MiXCR; each CDR3 protein has one entry. The table has approximately 30,000 distinct CDR3 sequences, approximately 5.3% seen once. Source material: CD4+ T cells from blood. The receptor set was obtained from a woman aged 50 to 60 in good health.

This clonotype was detected many times. CDR3 amino acids: CAISQRTGTDGELFF. In DNA, the CDR3 is TGTGCCATCTCACAGAGGACAGGGACGGACGGGGAGCTGTTTTTT. V usage is TRBV10-3 and J usage is TRBJ2-2, with 8 bases matching TRBD1. J gave up 7 bases and V 8 bases, and 12 bases lay outside the gene matches. Germline V gene sequence: CDR1 ENHRY, CDR2 SYGVKD. This CDR3 has 15 amino acids.

This clonotype was counted ten times or more. V usage is TRBV7-2 and J usage is TRBJ2-5; 7 nucleotides agree with TRBD1. Germline assignment: CDR1 SGHTA and CDR2 FQGNSA. Trimming cost V 1 base and J 4 bases; bases outside gene matches: 9. The CDR3 runs 16 residues. This CDR3 is CASSLVVGGAGETQYF. CDR3 nucleotide sequence: TGTGCCAGCAGCTTAGTCGTAGGGGGCGCAGGAGAGACCCAGTACTTC.

This clonotype occurred many times. The gene calls are TRBV10-3 and TRBJ2-5; unclear D gene. The germline V gene has CDR1 ENHRY and CDR2 SYGVKD. CDR3 length: 13 residues. V lost 7 bases and J 0 bases, leaving 9 bases between the germline ends. In DNA form, the CDR3 reads TGTGCCATCAAGTCGGCGGACCAAGAGACCCAGTACTTC. It is translated as CAIKSADQETQYF.

This clonotype was counted a few times. This chain uses TRBV4-1 with TRBJ2-1; 8 bases are shared with TRBD2. The V segment lost 3 bases and the J segment 4 bases; nucleotides outside the gene matches: 8. The germline V gene has CDR1 MGHRA and CDR2 YSYEKL. The CDR3 totals 16 residues. CDR3 in amino acids: CASSQWTGGPYNEQFF. The DNA for the CDR3 is TGCGCCAGCAGCCAGTGGACGGGAGGGCCGTACAATGAGCAGTTCTTC.

This clonotype was observed many times. The chain couples TRBV7-6 to TRBJ2-2; D ambiguous. The V end lost 4 bases, the J end lost 4 bases, and 7 bases lay between the germline ends. The CDR3 is 13 amino acids. Germline V lookup: CDR1 SGHVS, CDR2 FNYEAQ. The CDR3 protein is CASSWDITGELFF. The CDR3 DNA is TGTGCCAGCAGCTGGGATATCACCGGGGAGCTGTTTTTT. Filled out from reference TRBV7-6 and TRBJ2-2, the complete variable domain reads GAGVSQSPRYKVTKRGQDVALRCDPISGHVSLYWYRQALGQGPEFLTYFNYEAQQDKSGLPNDRFSAERPEGSISTLTIQRTEQRDSAMYRCASSWDITGELFFGEGSRLTVL.

This clonotype was detected many times. The V call is TRBV9, the J call TRBJ2-2; D gene uncertain. Looked up from germline, CDR1 is SGDLS and CDR2 is YYNGEE. V was cut by 1 base and J by 0 bases, with 10 bases left in between. CDR3 length: 16 residues. CDR3 nucleotides: TGTGCCAGCAGCGTAAGAGCTCAGACGAACACCGGGGAGCTGTTTTTT. Protein: CASSVRAQTNTGELFF.

This clonotype was recorded at least ten times. The gene calls are TRBV20-1 and TRBJ2-7; 11 bases agree with TRBD1. CDR1 is DFQATT and CDR2 is SNEGSKA in the germline V gene (reference sequence). The CDR3 loop spans 14 amino acids. CDR3 loop: CSGGLGQGAAEQYF. The CDR3 DNA reads TGCAGCGGGGGTCTAGGACAGGGGGCGGCCGAGCAGTACTTC.

The table lists this clonotype with many counts. The CDR3 DNA reads as TGCGCCAGCAGCGCAAGCGGAACCTACAATGAGCAGTTCTTC. Residues: CASSASGTYNEQFF. The V and J genes are TRBV5-1 and TRBJ2-1, with D maybe TRBD2 (5 bases). The CDR3 loop spans 14 amino acids. V was cut by 4 bases and J by 2 bases, with 10 bases left in between. The germline CDR1 and CDR2 sequences are SGHRS and YFSETQ.

This clonotype was seen many times. This rearrangement joins TRBV2 to TRBJ1-6; D uncertain. Trimming took 6 bases from V and 8 from J, leaving 11 bases between them. This CDR3 contains 13 residues. Per the germline V gene, CDR1 is SNHLY and CDR2 is FYNNEI. The chain's CDR3 is CASRGSIYSPLHF. The CDR3 coding sequence is TGTGCCAGCAGGGGGAGCATATATTCACCCCTCCACTTT.

This clonotype showed up many times. The rearrangement links TRBV5-1 to TRBJ2-1; 9 bases fit TRBD1. Trimming took 1 base from V and 5 from J; bases not matched to a gene: 4. The CDR3 spans 15 residues. Germline lookup yields CDR1 SGHRS and CDR2 YFSETQ. The DNA for the CDR3 is TGCGCCAGCAGCTTGTCCGGGACAGGGCACAATGAGCAGTTCTTC. Translating it yields CASSLSGTGHNEQFF.

By share, this clonotype counts as medium-sized (0.01 to 0.1%). This chain links TRBV11-2 with TRBJ2-3; the match to TRBD2 covers 8 bases. Unmatched junction bases numbered 3, after V lost 0 bases and J lost 4 bases. Germline V CDR1 and CDR2: SGHAT, FQNNGV. The CDR3 has 15 amino acids. CDR3 residues: CASSLEPGGADTQYF. In DNA form, the CDR3 reads TGTGCCAGCAGCTTAGAACCGGGAGGGGCAGATACGCAGTATTTT.

In this sample, this clonotype is medium-sized. V and J are TRBV5-1 and TRBJ1-2, with 9 bases identical to TRBD1. The CDR3 has 15 residues. CDR1 is SGHRS, CDR2 YFSETQ, per germline. Trimming took 5 bases from V and 5 from J; bases not matched to a gene: 10. The CDR3 here is CASRLRRTGEYGYTF. CDR3 DNA sequence: TGCGCCAGCAGACTGCGGCGGACAGGGGAGTATGGCTACACCTTC.

This clonotype was detected many times. The chain recombines TRBV7-9 with TRBJ2-7; either TRBD1 or TRBD2 may supply D (7 bases each). The CDR3 totals 16 residues. In germline, CDR1 is SEHNR, CDR2 FQNEAQ (reference sequence). Trimming cost V 5 bases and J 0 bases, with 17 bases left between them. Written as DNA, the CDR3 is TGTGCCAGCAGCAAACTAGGGGGCGGGAGCTCCTACGAGCAGTACTTC. Protein sequence: CASSKLGGGSSYEQYF.

At least ten counts were recorded for this clonotype. V is TRBV5-4 and J is TRBJ2-5; D perhaps matches TRBD1 (6 bases). V lost 5 bases, J lost 2 bases, and 13 bases lay in between. The CDR3 has 14 amino acids. Germline values: CDR1 SGHNT, CDR2 YYREEE (reference sequence). The CDR3 spells CASSRATGQETQYF. CDR3 coding DNA: TGTGCCAGCAGTCGAGCTACAGGGCAAGAGACCCAGTACTTC.

In this sample, this clonotype turned up a few times. V gene TRBV7-8 combines with J gene TRBJ2-5; 10 bases line up with TRBD2. The CDR3 sequence is 18 residues long. Looked up from germline, CDR1 is SGHVS and CDR2 is FQNEAQ. With 5 bases clipped from V and 1 base from J, the junction kept 13 bases outside the gene matches. The CDR3 reads CASSPRLAGIVPQETQYF. The CDR3 nucleotides read TGTGCCAGCAGCCCCCGACTAGCGGGCATAGTGCCCCAAGAGACCCAGTACTTC.

The table lists this clonotype with many counts. This sequence joins TRBV18 and TRBJ1-4, with D perhaps matching TRBD1 (6 bases). Germline-derived CDR1 and CDR2 are KGHSH and LQKENI. With 1 base removed from V and 5 bases from J, the gap between germline ends came to 14 bases. This CDR3 spans 16 amino acids. CDR3 in DNA: TGTGCCAGCTCACCACGCATTGGCAGGGGAAATGAAAAACTGTTTTTT. Translated, it gives CASSPRIGRGNEKLFF.

There are many counts of this clonotype. The chain recombines TRBV27 with TRBJ1-5; TRBD1 is a possible D gene (5 bases). The CDR3 sequence is 14 residues long. Trimming removed 3 bases from V and 7 bases from J, with 13 bases in between. Germline CDR1 MNHEY, CDR2 SMNVEV (reference sequence). The DNA for the CDR3 is TGTGCCAGCAGTTTTTTAGGGACGGAACAGCCCCAGCATTTT. It translates to CASSFLGTEQPQHF.

This clonotype was seen repeatedly, ten times or more. This chain uses TRBV5-1 with TRBJ2-6; no clear D. Germline CDR1 reads SGHRS; CDR2 reads YFSETQ. There are 15 residues in the CDR3. V lost 4 bases to trimming and J lost 0 bases, with 8 bases between them. CDR3 sequence: CASSPWASGANVLTF. In DNA, the CDR3 is TGCGCCAGCAGCCCTTGGGCCTCTGGGGCCAACGTCCTGACTTTC.

In this sample, this clonotype turned up many times. The chain links TRBV12-3 or TRBV12-4 to TRBJ2-1, with 7 positions matching TRBD2. V lost 6 bases, J lost 9 bases, and 17 bases stayed unmatched. The CDR3 runs 16 residues. CDR3 residues: CASRAGGRELSFEQFF. The CDR3 DNA sequence: TGTGCCAGCAGGGCCGGCGGGCGGGAGCTGTCGTTTGAGCAGTTCTTC.

This clonotype has at least ten counts. V gene TRBV5-6 combines with J gene TRBJ2-3; 8 nucleotides line up with TRBD2. The V gene's germline CDR1 is SGHDT and CDR2 YYEEEE. V dropped 2 bases and J dropped 3; count of bases not matched to a gene: 5. The CDR3 runs 15 residues. In nucleotides, the CDR3 is TGTGCCAGCAGCTTAGGGACTAGAGCTACAGATACGCAGTATTTT. Amino acids: CASSLGTRATDTQYF. The variable domain in full, with the rest retrieved from reference TRBV5-6 and TRBJ2-3, is DAGVTQSPTHLIKTRGQQVTLRCSPKSGHDTVSWYQQALGQGPQFIFQYYEEEERQRGNFPDRFSGHQFPNYSSELNVNALLLGDSALYLCASSLGTRATDTQYFGPGTRLTVL.

This clonotype was seen ten or more times. The rearrangement uses TRBV3-1 and TRBJ1-5, with unresolved D. The CDR3 is 15 amino acids. From germline, CDR1 is LGHDT and CDR2 YNNKEL (reference sequence). V lost 1 base to trimming and J lost 7 bases, with 14 bases between them. CDR3 sequence (DNA): TGTGCCAGCAGCCAAGTCCCTGGTGCGGGACAGCCCCAGCATTTT. This gives the protein CASSQVPGAGQPQHF.